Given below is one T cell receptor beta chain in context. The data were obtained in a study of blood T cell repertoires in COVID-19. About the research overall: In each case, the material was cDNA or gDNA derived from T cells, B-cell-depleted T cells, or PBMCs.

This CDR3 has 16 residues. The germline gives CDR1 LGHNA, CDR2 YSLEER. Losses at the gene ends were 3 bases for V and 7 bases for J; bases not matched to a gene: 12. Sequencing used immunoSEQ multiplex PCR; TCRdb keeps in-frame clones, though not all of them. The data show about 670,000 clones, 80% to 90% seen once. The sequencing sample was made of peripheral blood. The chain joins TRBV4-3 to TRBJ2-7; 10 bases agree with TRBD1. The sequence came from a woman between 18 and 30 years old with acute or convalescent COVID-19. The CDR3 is CASSQATGTGAGEQYF. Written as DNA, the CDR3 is TGCGCCAGCAGCCAGGCTACCGGGACAGGGGCGGGAGAGCAGTACTTC.